The entry below describes one TCR beta chain. Its specificity is not known. The data were taken from a study of cytomegalovirus exposure and HLA in healthy donors. Study overall: Early released data comprised approximately 85 million unique TCRs from HLA-typed donors. General study findings and limits: The authors later linked a missense DCLRE1C variant to TCR beta V- and J-gene trimming. V segments that were indistinguishable, TRBV6-2 and TRBV6-3 among them, were omitted from analysis.

It was with 60 Vbeta and 13 Jbeta primers that the PCR ran. Here immunoSEQ multiplex PCR was the method, and the copy in TCRdb shows in-frame clones only, minus some. In total, the table holds roughly 50,000 clones. Germline-derived CDR1 and CDR2 are SGDLS and YYNGEE. Trimming took 3 bases from V and 1 from J, leaving 4 bases between them. The CDR3 is made up of 12 amino acids. Sequences were obtained from PBMCs. The J gene is TRBJ1-1, the V gene TRBV9; no clear D gene. The TCR was taken from a man between 35 and 55 years old in good health and CMV-seropositive. CDR3 sequence reads: CASSGENTEAFF. Here the CDR3 DNA reads TGTGCCAGCAGCGGAGAGAACACTGAAGCTTTCTTT. Full variable domain (rest looked up from reference TRBV9 and TRBJ1-1): DSGVTQTPKHLITATGQRVTLRCSPRSGDLSVYWYQQSLDQGLQFLIQYYNGEERAKGNILERFSAQQFPDLHSELNLSSLELGDSALYFCASSGENTEAFFGQGTRLTVV.